These 16 T cell receptor beta chains came from one sample sequenced in a study of T cell responses to AZD1222 COVID-19 vaccine. Assay used: immunoSEQ multiplex PCR; TCRdb lists only in-frame clones, some missing. The repertoire holds approximately 100,000 clones, with about 90% as singletons. The input for sequencing was peripheral blood, taken 28 days after the second AZD1222 dose. These receptor sequences come from an adult who received the AZD1222 COVID-19 vaccine.

In DNA form, the CDR3 reads TGTGCCAGGCGGGGCACAGATACGCAGTATTTT. Translating it yields CARRGTDTQYF. V gene TRBV6-4 combines with J gene TRBJ2-3, with D tentatively TRBD2 (5 bases). Trimming took off 9 bases at V and 1 base at J, with 5 bases between the two ends. From germline, CDR1 is MRHNA and CDR2 SNTAGT. CDR3 size: 11 residues.

The chain employs TRBV23-1 and TRBJ2-1, with D possibly matching TRBD1 (5 bases). TRBV23-1 is an ORF for which the function is uncertain. V lost 2 bases and J lost 5, with 10 bases in between. This CDR3 has 14 amino acids. The CDR3 nucleotides are TGCGCCAGCAGTCAAGCGACAGAGAACAATGAGCAGTTCTTC. The encoded protein is CASSQATENNEQFF.

The chain links TRBV7-9 to TRBJ1-1; D call uncertain. The CDR3 has 14 amino acids. With 4 bases removed from V and 3 bases from J, the gap between germline ends came to 12 bases. In germline, CDR1 is SEHNR, CDR2 FQNEAQ (reference sequence). Written as DNA, the CDR3 is TGTGCCAGCAGCTCAATGTCGGAGTACACTGAAGCTTTCTTT. Translation: CASSSMSEYTEAFF. Full variable domain (remainder filled in from reference TRBV7-9 and TRBJ1-1): DTGVSQNPRHKITKRGQNVTFRCDPISEHNRLYWYRQTLGQGPEFLTYFQNEAQLEKSRLLSDRFSAERPKGSFSTLEIQRTEQGDSAMYLCASSSMSEYTEAFFGQGTRLTVV.

The chain joins TRBV30 to TRBJ2-7; 9 nucleotides line up with TRBD1. V lost 1 base, J lost 6 bases, and 4 bases stayed unmatched. The CDR3 is made up of 13 amino acids. Germline V gene sequence: CDR1 GTSNPN, CDR2 SVGIG (reference sequence). The CDR3: CAWSDRGLLEQYF. Here the CDR3 DNA reads TGTGCCTGGAGTGACAGGGGGCTTCTCGAGCAGTACTTC.

The chain joins TRBV7-2 to TRBJ1-2; a weak D match, TRBD1 (5 bases). This CDR3 has 14 residues. V dropped 4 bases and J dropped 4 bases, with 13 bases sitting between them. Per the germline V gene, CDR1 is SGHTA and CDR2 is FQGNSA. The CDR3 loop reads CASSYQDGAYGYTF. CDR3 DNA sequence: TGTGCCAGCAGCTACCAAGACGGGGCCTATGGCTACACCTTC.

The CDR3 DNA reads as TGTGCCAGCAGCCCTACCCTTACCCCCTACGAGCAGTACTTC. Translating it yields CASSPTLTPYEQYF. The chain recombines TRBV11-2 with TRBJ2-7; no firm D call. Trimming pared 5 bases from V and 2 bases from J, leaving 13 bases between. The CDR3 consists of 14 residues. Per germline, CDR1 SGHAT and CDR2 FQNNGV. The whole variable domain, filled in from reference TRBV11-2 and TRBJ2-7, reads EAGVAQSPRYKIIEKRQSVAFWCNPISGHATLYWYQQILGQGPKLLIQFQNNGVVDDSQLPKDRFSAERLKGVDSTLKIQPAKLEDSAVYLCASSPTLTPYEQYFGPGTRLTVT.

The genes are TRBV5-4 and TRBJ2-3; D perhaps matches TRBD1 (5 bases). This CDR3 contains 15 residues. Per the germline V gene, CDR1 is SGHNT and CDR2 is YYREEE (reference sequence). V was cut by 0 bases and J by 0 bases, with 8 bases left in between. DNA for the CDR3: TGTGCCAGCAGCTTGGGTAGGGGCAGCACAGATACGCAGTATTTT. This encodes CASSLGRGSTDTQYF.

The rearrangement links TRBV21-1 to TRBJ2-3; the D call in the table, TRBD2, was not verified against the DNA. TRBV21-1 is labeled a pseudogene. This CDR3 has 19 residues. The CDR3 bases are TGTGCCAGCAGCAATTTAACGACCCGGACTTACCCCCGCGCAGATACGCAGTATTTT. It translates to CASSNLTTRTYPRADTQYF.

V is TRBV10-3 and J is TRBJ1-5; D is ambiguous. The V and J ends lost 3 bases and 7 bases respectively, with 16 bases between them. This CDR3 has 15 residues. Germline CDR1 ENHRY, CDR2 SYGVKD. CDR3 residues: CAISETVGVRQPQHF. Written as DNA, the CDR3 is TGTGCCATCAGTGAAACTGTTGGTGTCCGGCAGCCCCAGCATTTT.

V is TRBV12-3 or TRBV12-4 and J is TRBJ1-1; a weak D match, TRBD1 (6 bases). V was trimmed by 6 bases and J by 8 bases, leaving 16 bases between them. CDR3 size: 13 residues. The CDR3 region has the DNA TGTGCCAGCAGCCAAGACAGGTCTCTCGAAGCTTTCTTT. Translated: CASSQDRSLEAFF.

CDR3 sequence: CASSLAQLAGGPDNEQFF. The DNA of the CDR3 is TGTGCCAGCAGCTTAGCACAACTAGCGGGAGGTCCGGACAATGAGCAGTTCTTC. This chain uses TRBV7-9 with TRBJ2-1; 12 positions match TRBD2. V lost 0 bases and J lost 5; bases outside the gene matches: 8. Germline V gives CDR1 SEHNR, CDR2 FQNEAQ (reference sequence). This CDR3 is built from 18 residues.

V usage is TRBV28 and J usage is TRBJ1-1, with a possible D match to TRBD1 (5 bases). The CDR3 extends over 18 amino acids. The ends were cut back, 2 bases at V and 6 bases at J, with 25 bases in the middle. Germline V gives CDR1 MDHEN, CDR2 SYDVKM. This CDR3 reads CASSLRGVTGIQTAEAFF. DNA of the CDR3: TGTGCCAGCAGTTTAAGGGGTGTTACAGGTATTCAAACGGCTGAAGCTTTCTTT. Full variable domain (outside the CDR3, taken from reference TRBV28 and TRBJ1-1): DVKVTQSSRYLVKRTGEKVFLECVQDMDHENMFWYRQDPGLGLRLIYFSYDVKMKEKGDIPEGYSVSREKKERFSLILESASTNQTSMYLCASSLRGVTGIQTAEAFFGQGTRLTVV.

The gene calls are TRBV5-1 and TRBJ2-1; D might be TRBD2 (6 bases). This CDR3 has 14 amino acids. Germline V CDR1 and CDR2: SGHRS, YFSETQ. V lost 0 bases, J lost 8 bases, and 12 bases lay in between. For the CDR3, the DNA is TGCGCCAGCAGCTTGGCACAGACTAGGGATGAGCAGTTCTTC. Translated, it gives CASSLAQTRDEQFF.

The chain carries TRBV9 and TRBJ2-3; TRBD2 matches 10 bases. This CDR3 spans 15 amino acids. V dropped 2 bases and J dropped 3; count of bases not matched to a gene: 3. Germline V gives CDR1 SGDLS, CDR2 YYNGEE. The CDR3 DNA reads as TGTGCCAGCAGCGTTCTAGCGGGAGCAACAGATACGCAGTATTTT. Amino acids: CASSVLAGATDTQYF.

V usage is TRBV27 and J usage is TRBJ2-2; weak D call: TRBD2 (6 bases). Trimming removed 6 bases at V and 6 bases at J, with 20 bases between. This CDR3 has 16 amino acids. Germline V gene sequence: CDR1 MNHEY, CDR2 SMNVEV (reference sequence). CDR3 amino acids: CASSRPGLPHAGELFF. In DNA form, the CDR3 reads TGTGCCAGCAGCCGTCCGGGACTCCCTCATGCCGGGGAGCTGTTTTTT.

The genes are TRBV27 and TRBJ2-7; 7 nucleotides align to TRBD2. Germline CDR1 is MNHEY and CDR2 is SMNVEV (reference sequence). This CDR3 region has 15 residues. Losses at the gene ends were 5 bases for V and 2 bases for J; bases not matched to a gene: 9. The DNA of the CDR3 is TGTGCCAGCAGTCCCTTCGCGGGAGTAACCTACGAGCAGTACTTC. Amino acid sequence: CASSPFAGVTYEQYF.